This TCR beta chain was retrieved from a study of CD4+ T cells in melanoma. Generated by immunoSEQ multiplex PCR, the TCRdb table keeps only in-frame clones and is missing some. The sample includes about 18,000 clones, over 70% seen only once; the top ten take 5% to 5.5%. The CDR3 has 15 residues. Germline lookup yields CDR1 LNHDA and CDR2 SQIVND (reference sequence). V shed 4 bases and J 4 bases; nucleotides not matched to a gene: 7. The rearrangement links TRBV19 to TRBJ2-3; TRBD2 matches at 8 bases. Sequences were obtained from cells from a culture (not recorded whether cultured in vitro). This receptor was taken from a human donor with melanoma. The CDR3 here is CASSSERGRADTQYF. The CDR3 nucleotides are TGTGCCAGTAGTAGTGAGCGGGGGAGAGCAGATACGCAGTATTTT.